The rows below give T cell receptor beta chains drawn from one sample of a study of cytomegalovirus exposure and HLA in healthy donors. The data were produced by immunoSEQ multiplex PCR, yet TCRdb's version contains in-frame clones alone and is incomplete. Of about 120,000 clones listed, about nine tenths were seen once; the top ten hold 4.4%. The sequencing sample was made of PBMCs. The receptors stem from a man younger than 35 in good health and CMV-seropositive. The CDR3 runs from the conserved cysteine through the conserved F or W. D genes are given only for firm matches. The size field is filled for only some rows; it gives once, few, many or a size class.

CDR3aa | CDR3nt | v_gene | abundance | j_gene | d_gene
CASSYGDVGDEQYF | TGTGCCAGCAGTTACGGAGACGTAGGGGACGAGCAGTACTTC | TRBV6-6 | . | TRBJ2-7 | .
CASRLTGQGASF | TGTGCCAGCAGACTAACGGGACAGGGTGCTTCGTTT | TRBV28 | once | TRBJ2-3 | TRBD1
CASSYREPYTEAFF | TGTGCCAGCAGTTACCGGGAGCCTTACACTGAAGCTTTCTTT | TRBV6-6 | . | TRBJ1-1 | .
CASSPVRSTQETQYF | TGCGCCAGCAGCCCAGTTAGGAGTACGCAAGAGACCCAGTACTTC | TRBV5-1 | . | TRBJ2-5 | .
CASSPRGLGTDTQYF | TGTGCCAGCAGCCCCAGGGGGCTGGGCACAGATACGCAGTATTTT | TRBV7-2 | . | TRBJ2-3 | TRBD1
CASSQELLGRGGTGELFF | TGTGCCAGCAGCCAAGAACTCCTGGGCAGGGGAGGGACCGGGGAGCTGTTTTTT | TRBV4-2 | . | TRBJ2-2 | .
CASSPQRASTDTQYF | TGCGCCAGCAGCCCTCAGCGCGCTAGCACAGATACGCAGTATTTT | TRBV5-1 | . | TRBJ2-3 | .
CASTQGTGELFF | TGTGCCAGCACACAGGGAACCGGGGAGCTGTTTTTT | TRBV11-1 | . | TRBJ2-2 | .
CASSQELQLYEQYF | TGCGCCAGCAGCCAAGAACTACAATTATACGAGCAGTACTTC | TRBV4-1 | . | TRBJ2-7 | .
CASHSGAASNQPQHF | TGTGCCAGCCATTCAGGGGCGGCGAGCAATCAGCCCCAGCATTTT | TRBV28 | . | TRBJ1-5 | .
CASSFGGDETQYF | TGTGCCAGCTCCTTTGGGGGGGACGAGACCCAGTACTTC | TRBV9 | once | TRBJ2-5 | TRBD2
CASSSGTAISPKTEAFF | TGTGCCAGCTCGTCAGGGACAGCCATTTCTCCAAAAACTGAAGCTTTCTTT | TRBV18 | . | TRBJ1-1 | TRBD1
CASSAGTGLNQPQHF | TGCGCCAGCAGCGCCGGGACAGGGCTGAATCAGCCCCAGCATTTT | TRBV5-1 | . | TRBJ1-5 | TRBD1
CASSKDSYRGAEAFF | TGTGCCAGCAGCAAAGACTCATATAGAGGCGCTGAAGCTTTCTTT | TRBV5-4 | . | TRBJ1-1 | .
CASSTSAYNEQFF | TGTGCCAGCAGCACTAGCGCCTACAATGAGCAGTTCTTC | TRBV5-6 | . | TRBJ2-1 | TRBD2
CASRLSGAQADTQYF | TGCGCCAGCCGACTATCGGGCGCCCAAGCAGATACGCAGTATTTT | TRBV4-1 | once | TRBJ2-3 | .
CASSQGNTEAFF | TGTGCCAGCAGCCAGGGGAACACTGAAGCTTTCTTT | TRBV7-9 | . | TRBJ1-1 | .
CASSGQGDTEAFF | TGTGCCAGTAGTGGTCAGGGGGACACTGAAGCTTTCTTT | TRBV19 | . | TRBJ1-1 | TRBD1
CASSPRTSGGASIQYF | TGCGCCAGCAGCCCCCGGACTAGCGGGGGGGCCTCTATTCAGTACTTC | TRBV5-1 | . | TRBJ2-4 | TRBD2
CASSELAAYNEQFF | TGCGCCAGCAGTGAGCTAGCGGCCTACAATGAGCAGTTCTTC | TRBV10-1 | . | TRBJ2-1 | TRBD2
CASSPPGTSGNNEQFF | TGTGCCAGCTCACCCCCCGGGACTAGCGGCAACAATGAGCAGTTCTTC | TRBV18 | . | TRBJ2-1 | TRBD2
CASSTNSGNTIYF | TGTGCCAGCTCCACAAACTCTGGAAACACCATATATTTT | TRBV18 | . | TRBJ1-3 | .
CASSLSLAGNEKLFF | TGTGCCAGCAGCCTCTCGCTTGCGGGTAATGAAAAACTGTTTTTT | TRBV28 | . | TRBJ1-4 | .